This T cell receptor (beta chain) was obtained from a study of Ad26.COV2.S vaccination and SARS-CoV-2 variants. On the study more broadly: By the intramuscular route, Ad26.COV2.S was given once, or twice 56 days apart. Study-wide results and caveats: Vaccine and placebo groups showed comparable non-spike TCR breadth. It was vaccine recipients, not placebo recipients, who had the higher spike-specific TCR breadth.

The length of the CDR3 is 14 residues. Germline loops: CDR1 MNHEY, CDR2 SVGEGT. V lost 3 bases to trimming and J lost 4 bases, with 13 bases between them. Concerning this clone: Its specificity is unknown.

The treatment was: approximately 18 received Ad26.COV2.S at low or high dose, single or two shots; about 5 received placebo; per-sample allocation not given. Collection of samples fell on day 63 after the first vaccine or placebo injection. The repertoire was sequenced with immunoSEQ multiplex PCR; TCRdb's copy has only in-frame clones and lacks some. The sample lists 410,000 or so clones; 75% to 95% were seen once. The sample was peripheral blood, taken in a trial of Ad26.COV2.S vaccine versus placebo. The chain employs TRBV6-2 or TRBV6-3 and TRBJ2-7; D may be TRBD1 or TRBD2 (5 bases each). This clonotype originated in a person aged 18 to 65 who received the Ad26.COV2.S COVID-19 vaccine or a placebo. CDR3 protein: CASSYEGSGYEQYF. The CDR3 nucleotides read TGTGCCAGCAGTTATGAGGGGTCGGGGTACGAGCAGTACTTC.